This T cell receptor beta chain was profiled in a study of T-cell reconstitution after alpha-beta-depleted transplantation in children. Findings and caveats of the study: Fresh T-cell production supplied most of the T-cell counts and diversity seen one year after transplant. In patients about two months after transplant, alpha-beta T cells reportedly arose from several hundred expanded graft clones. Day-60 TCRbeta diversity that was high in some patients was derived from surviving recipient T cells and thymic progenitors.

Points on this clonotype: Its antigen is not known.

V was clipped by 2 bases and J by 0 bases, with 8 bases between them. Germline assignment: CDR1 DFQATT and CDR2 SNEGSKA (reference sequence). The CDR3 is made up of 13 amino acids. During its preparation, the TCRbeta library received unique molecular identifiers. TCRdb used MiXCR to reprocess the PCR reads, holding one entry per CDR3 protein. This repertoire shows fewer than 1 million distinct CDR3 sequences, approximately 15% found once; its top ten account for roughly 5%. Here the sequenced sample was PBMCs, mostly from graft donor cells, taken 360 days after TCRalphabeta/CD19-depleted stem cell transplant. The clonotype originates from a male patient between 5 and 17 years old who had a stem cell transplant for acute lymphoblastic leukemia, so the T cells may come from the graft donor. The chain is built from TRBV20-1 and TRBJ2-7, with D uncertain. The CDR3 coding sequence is TGCAGTGCTAGAACAATTCTCTCCTACGAGCAGTACTTC. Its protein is CSARTILSYEQYF.